This T cell receptor beta chain was profiled in a study of blood T cells in healthy people across ages. Study in general: About one barcoded beta molecule per two T cells came from capture by template switching.

Around 10 milliliters of peripheral blood were drawn from each donor. For the second PCR, which ran for 7 to 11 cycles, a sample-barcoded 5' primer and a J-beta primer mix were used. A single record per CDR3 protein comes from TCRdb applying MiXCR to the 5' RACE reads. The sample records 780,000 or so distinct CDR3 sequences, 56% being singletons. As concerns this clonotype: No antigen is known for it.

Study-wide results and limits: Unsorted PBMC material precluded a definitive naive versus antigen-experienced comparison.

The CDR3 has 12 amino acids. Germline lookup yields CDR1 SGHTA and CDR2 FQGNSA. V was shortened by 5 bases and J by 10 bases, with 12 bases between the two germline ends. The sequenced sample was blood. V and J are TRBV7-2 and TRBJ2-1; D call uncertain. This clonotype was obtained from a man aged 35-49 years in good health. CDR3 protein: CASSPAFGEQFF. CDR3 sequence (DNA): TGTGCCAGCAGCCCAGCCTTCGGCGAGCAGTTCTTC.